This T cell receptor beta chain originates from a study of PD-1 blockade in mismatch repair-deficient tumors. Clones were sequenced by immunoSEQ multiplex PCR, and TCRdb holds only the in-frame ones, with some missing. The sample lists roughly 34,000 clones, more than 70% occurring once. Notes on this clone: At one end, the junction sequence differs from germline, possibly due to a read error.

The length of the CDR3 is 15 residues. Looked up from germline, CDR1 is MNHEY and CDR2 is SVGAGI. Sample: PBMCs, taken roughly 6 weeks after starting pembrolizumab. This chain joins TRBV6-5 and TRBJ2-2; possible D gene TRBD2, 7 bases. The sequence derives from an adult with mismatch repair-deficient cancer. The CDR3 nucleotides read TGTGCCAGCAGCTACTGGGGGGGCGATACCGGGGAGCTGTTTTTT. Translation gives CASSYWGGDTGELFF.